These T cell receptor beta chains were read from a single sample in a study of vaccination and CD4 T cells after COVID-19. Via MiXCR, TCRdb re-called the PCR reads, giving one row per CDR3 protein. The table records more than 10,000 distinct CDR3 sequences, 55% to 65% of them present only once. What these receptors recognize is not known. Sequencing used CD4+ T cells from blood, cultured in vitro. Receptors originate from a human donor who had recovered from COVID-19. The conserved cysteine and the conserved F or W are not part of the CDR3 here. Each record gives: CDR3 protein, CDR3 length, D gene, J gene, V gene. D genes are given only for firm matches.

CDR3aa: ASSPRAAGANEKLF
len: 14
d_gene: .
j_gene: TRBJ1-4
v_gene: TRBV7-9

CDR3aa: ASNPRTSGAKINTGELF
len: 17
d_gene: TRBD2
j_gene: TRBJ2-2
v_gene: TRBV7-2

CDR3aa: ATRSGRWTHEQF
len: 12
d_gene: .
j_gene: TRBJ2-1
v_gene: TRBV15

CDR3aa: ASSLDAPFYEQY
len: 12
d_gene: .
j_gene: TRBJ2-7
v_gene: TRBV5-1

CDR3aa: ASYGTPGYEQY
len: 11
d_gene: .
j_gene: TRBJ2-7
v_gene: TRBV6-1

CDR3aa: ASSVLSAYGYT
len: 11
d_gene: .
j_gene: TRBJ1-2
v_gene: TRBV2

CDR3aa: SANSLKSTVAAF
len: 12
d_gene: .
j_gene: TRBJ1-1
v_gene: TRBV20-1

CDR3aa: ATSDLGRANPDTQY
len: 14
d_gene: .
j_gene: TRBJ2-3
v_gene: TRBV24-1

CDR3aa: ASRRILRTGNTEAF
len: 14
d_gene: .
j_gene: TRBJ1-1
v_gene: TRBV2

CDR3aa: ASSLGFPDGSPDTQY
len: 15
d_gene: .
j_gene: TRBJ2-3
v_gene: TRBV11-2

CDR3aa: ATTRDFPGRYGYT
len: 13
d_gene: .
j_gene: TRBJ1-2
v_gene: TRBV15

CDR3aa: ASAEAGGPLHTQY
len: 13
d_gene: TRBD2
j_gene: TRBJ2-3
v_gene: TRBV7-2

CDR3aa: ASSIKGSLYGYT
len: 12
d_gene: .
j_gene: TRBJ1-2
v_gene: TRBV19

CDR3aa: ASSSDRVYEQY
len: 11
d_gene: TRBD1
j_gene: TRBJ2-7
v_gene: TRBV11-3

CDR3aa: ASSTDLAGRQETQY
len: 14
d_gene: TRBD2
j_gene: TRBJ2-5
v_gene: TRBV7-7

CDR3aa: ASTQGGQNIQY
len: 11
d_gene: .
j_gene: TRBJ2-4
v_gene: TRBV28

CDR3aa: ASTTTPAGGRDTQY
len: 14
d_gene: TRBD2
j_gene: TRBJ2-3
v_gene: TRBV19

CDR3aa: ASSIGGTFDGTEAF
len: 14
d_gene: .
j_gene: TRBJ1-1
v_gene: TRBV19

CDR3aa: ASSYYSGRGEQF
len: 12
d_gene: TRBD2
j_gene: TRBJ2-1
v_gene: TRBV6-2/TRBV6-3

CDR3aa: ASSVGTSGIVGELF
len: 14
d_gene: TRBD2
j_gene: TRBJ2-2
v_gene: TRBV9

CDR3aa: ASTIGVGYEQY
len: 11
d_gene: .
j_gene: TRBJ2-7
v_gene: TRBV27

CDR3aa: ASSPLGARGYT
len: 11
d_gene: .
j_gene: TRBJ1-2
v_gene: TRBV27

CDR3aa: ASSGDQGRVGYT
len: 12
d_gene: .
j_gene: TRBJ1-2
v_gene: TRBV2

CDR3aa: ASSLRRNEQY
len: 10
d_gene: .
j_gene: TRBJ2-7
v_gene: TRBV11-3

CDR3aa: SASDRSSYNSPLH
len: 13
d_gene: .
j_gene: TRBJ1-6
v_gene: TRBV20-1

CDR3aa: ASSLLAGGAKNIQY
len: 14
d_gene: .
j_gene: TRBJ2-4
v_gene: TRBV12-3/TRBV12-4

CDR3aa: ASSVLGADTQY
len: 11
d_gene: .
j_gene: TRBJ2-3
v_gene: TRBV7-2

CDR3aa: ASSQIGTSGETQY
len: 13
d_gene: TRBD2
j_gene: TRBJ2-5
v_gene: TRBV3-1

CDR3aa: ASSFGKGAHPGYGYT
len: 15
d_gene: TRBD1
j_gene: TRBJ1-2
v_gene: TRBV27